The 22 T cell receptor beta chains reported below all come from one sample, sequenced in a study of OX40 agonist ivuxolimab in advanced cancers. The protocol was immunoSEQ multiplex PCR, while the TCRdb copy is restricted to in-frame clones and leaves out a portion. The sample lists tens of thousands of clones, approximately 90% seen once, with about 6% in the top ten. The source was CD4+ or CD8+ T cells sorted from blood, collected in a trial of the OX40 agonist ivuxolimab. Source of these receptors: an adult with an advanced solid tumor such as melanoma, head and neck, liver or kidney cancer.

V and J are TRBV30 and TRBJ2-1; TRBD2 matches at 11 bases. The CDR3 loop spans 17 amino acids. J was trimmed by 0 bases and V by 0 bases; bases with no gene match: 4. Germline V gene data show CDR1 as GTSNPN and CDR2 as SVGIG (reference sequence). This CDR3 reads CAWSVLGTSGSYNEQFF. CDR3 nucleotides: TGTGCCTGGAGTGTCTTGGGGACTAGCGGCTCCTACAATGAGCAGTTCTTC.

This sequence joins TRBV7-8 and TRBJ2-3; D not resolved. CDR1 is SGHVS and CDR2 is FQNEAQ in the germline V gene. V was clipped by 0 bases and J by 5 bases, with 9 bases between them. There are 14 residues in the CDR3. The CDR3 sequence is CASSLAGPGDTQYF. The CDR3 DNA sequence: TGTGCCAGCAGCTTAGCTGGACCTGGAGATACGCAGTATTTT.

The chain employs TRBV4-3 and TRBJ2-1, with TRBD2 matching over 7 bases. J lost 0 bases, V lost 1 base, and 6 bases had no gene match. Germline values: CDR1 LGHNA, CDR2 YSLEER. The CDR3 length is 17 residues. The CDR3 nucleotides are TGCGCCAGCAGCCAAGCGACTAGCTGGAGCTCCTACAATGAGCAGTTCTTC. Amino acid sequence: CASSQATSWSSYNEQFF.

This chain uses TRBV7-9 with TRBJ1-2, with 9 bases aligning to TRBD1. After removal of 4 bases from V and 2 bases from J, the junction contained 8 bases not matched to a gene. The germline V gene encodes CDR1 SEHNR and CDR2 FQNEAQ (reference sequence). This CDR3 comprises 16 residues. CDR3 DNA: TGTGCCAGCAGCTCCACAACCGGGACAGGGAACTATGGCTACACCTTC. Translating gives CASSSTTGTGNYGYTF.

The gene calls are TRBV18 and TRBJ2-2; D gene uncertain. V lost 1 base, J lost 1 base, and 7 bases lay in between. CDR1 is KGHSH, CDR2 LQKENI, per germline. The CDR3 has 15 residues. CDR3 residues: CASSPLQRNTGELFF. The CDR3 nucleotides read TGTGCCAGCTCACCACTACAGAGGAACACCGGGGAGCTGTTTTTT.

V is TRBV28 and J is TRBJ2-6, with D hard to call. Germline CDR1 and CDR2: MDHEN and SYDVKM. The CDR3 is 14 residues long. V was trimmed by 4 bases and J by 4 bases, leaving 8 bases between them. The CDR3 spells CASSSPQGANVLTF. In DNA, the CDR3 is TGTGCCAGCAGTTCCCCACAGGGGGCCAACGTCCTGACTTTC.

Relative to its sample, this clone is medium-sized. The V gene is TRBV9, the J gene TRBJ1-1; D remains ambiguous. The V and J ends lost 0 bases and 1 base respectively, with 7 bases between them. This CDR3 contains 14 residues. CDR1 and CDR2 from the germline V gene are SGDLS and YYNGEE. CDR3 sequence reads: CASSVVVANTEAFF. The CDR3 nucleotides read TGTGCCAGCAGCGTAGTTGTGGCGAACACTGAAGCTTTCTTT. Complete variable domain (other parts from reference TRBV9 and TRBJ1-1): DSGVTQTPKHLITATGQRVTLRCSPRSGDLSVYWYQQSLDQGLQFLIQYYNGEERAKGNILERFSAQQFPDLHSELNLSSLELGDSALYFCASSVVVANTEAFFGQGTRLTVV.

V is TRBV27 and J is TRBJ1-1; D possibly corresponds to TRBD1 (5 bases). The CDR3 runs to 13 residues. V dropped 9 bases and J dropped 2 bases, with 13 bases sitting between them. Germline V gene data show CDR1 as MNHEY and CDR2 as SMNVEV (reference sequence). CDR3 bases: TGTGCCAGTCGCGGGGGACTTAACACTGAAGCTTTCTTT. Translating gives CASRGGLNTEAFF.

J is TRBJ1-5 and V is TRBV7-9; possible D gene TRBD1, 6 bases. The CDR3 sequence is 15 residues long. With 4 bases removed from V and 2 bases from J, the gap between germline ends came to 12 bases. From germline, CDR1 is SEHNR and CDR2 FQNEAQ (reference sequence). This CDR3 reads CASSSQGQGNQPQHF. In DNA, the CDR3 is TGTGCCAGCAGCTCACAGGGTCAGGGCAATCAGCCCCAGCATTTT.

V is TRBV27 and J is TRBJ2-6; D is unclear. The CDR3 sequence is 13 residues long. V was pared by 6 bases and J by 0 bases, with 3 bases between. CDR1 is MNHEY, CDR2 SMNVEV, per germline (reference sequence). The CDR3 region is CASRDSGANVLTF. The DNA of the CDR3 is TGTGCCAGCAGGGACTCTGGGGCCAACGTCCTGACTTTC.

The chain combines TRBV7-9 with TRBJ1-5, with 11 bases matching TRBD1. The CDR3 has 15 residues. V lost 4 bases to trimming and J lost 5 bases; unmatched junction nucleotides: 4. Germline V gives CDR1 SEHNR, CDR2 FQNEAQ (reference sequence). This CDR3 reads CASSSGQGAYQPQHF. CDR3 nucleotide sequence: TGTGCCAGCAGCTCCGGACAGGGGGCTTATCAGCCCCAGCATTTT.

This chain links TRBV7-9 with TRBJ2-3, with 12 nucleotides matching TRBD2. This CDR3 region has 15 residues. After removal of 5 bases from V and 5 bases from J, the junction contained 5 bases not matched to a gene. Looked up from germline, CDR1 is SEHNR and CDR2 is FQNEAQ (reference sequence). The CDR3 is CASSRTSGDVDTQYF. For the CDR3, the DNA is TGTGCCAGCAGCAGGACTAGCGGGGATGTAGATACGCAGTATTTT.

The chain joins TRBV6-6 to TRBJ1-5; no clear D gene. The V gene's germline CDR1 is MNHNY and CDR2 SVGAGI (reference sequence). The CDR3 is 14 amino acids. Trimming took off 6 bases at V and 0 bases at J, with 9 bases between the two ends. The CDR3 is CASSLTHSNQPQHF. The CDR3 coding sequence is TGTGCCAGCAGCCTTACCCATAGCAATCAGCCCCAGCATTTT.

The chain is built from TRBV6-1 and TRBJ1-1; no clear D gene. Trimming stripped 1 base from V and 2 bases from J, with 14 bases between. The germline gives CDR1 MNHNS, CDR2 SASEGT. CDR3 length: 16 amino acids. Written as DNA, the CDR3 is TGTGCCAGCAGTGAAGAGGATCAGGTCCTAAACACTGAAGCTTTCTTT. Encoded protein: CASSEEDQVLNTEAFF.

The rearrangement uses TRBV4-1 and TRBJ2-5; TRBD2 matches 14 bases. Germline CDR1 and CDR2: MGHRA and YSYEKL. V trimming: 4 bases; J trimming: 2 bases; junction bases outside the gene matches: 12. The CDR3 extends over 19 amino acids. The CDR3 bases are TGCGCCAGCAGCCTCTTATCGAGACTAGCGGGGGGGCGTCAAGAGACCCAGTACTTC. The encoded protein is CASSLLSRLAGGRQETQYF.

This sequence joins TRBV5-1 and TRBJ1-2; D ambiguous. In germline, CDR1 is SGHRS, CDR2 YFSETQ. Trimming shortened V by 5 bases and J by 2 bases, and 13 bases separated the two germline ends. The CDR3 extends over 14 amino acids. The CDR3: CASSLRAPNYGYTF. The CDR3 DNA reads as TGCGCCAGCAGTCTCCGGGCCCCCAACTATGGCTACACCTTC.

This chain connects TRBV27 to TRBJ1-1; D not resolved. V lost 2 bases, J lost 4 bases, and 8 bases lay in between. The germline CDR1 and CDR2 sequences are MNHEY and SMNVEV (reference sequence). The CDR3 is 13 amino acids. The DNA for the CDR3 is TGTGCCAGCAGTTTACTCCTAGTCACTGAAGCTTTCTTT. Its protein is CASSLLLVTEAFF.

This chain uses TRBV27 with TRBJ2-7; 9 bases are a match to TRBD2. Germline loops: CDR1 MNHEY, CDR2 SMNVEV (reference sequence). V dropped 6 bases and J dropped 4; count of bases not matched to a gene: 13. This CDR3 region has 16 residues. Written as DNA, the CDR3 is TGTGCCAGCAGCCGACCGGAACTGCGGGGGGGATACGAGCAGTACGTC. It codes for CASSRPELRGGYEQYV.

By share, this clone ranks as medium-sized. The J gene is TRBJ1-5, the V gene TRBV7-6; D is undetermined. The germline V gene has CDR1 SGHVS and CDR2 FNYEAQ. Trimming cost V 2 bases and J 0 bases, with 8 bases left between them. The CDR3 covers 15 residues. CDR3: CASSLFQDSNQPQHF. The CDR3 DNA is TGTGCCAGCAGCTTATTCCAGGATAGCAATCAGCCCCAGCATTTT.

This rearrangement joins TRBV7-9 to TRBJ1-1; 9 bases align to TRBD1. The CDR3 is 13 residues long. Germline CDR1 reads SEHNR; CDR2 reads FQNEAQ (reference sequence). V gave up 5 bases and J gave up 5 bases; unmatched junction bases: 3. CDR3 amino acids: CASSPGQGTEAFF. The CDR3 DNA follows: TGTGCCAGCAGCCCGGGACAGGGTACTGAAGCTTTCTTT.

This chain uses TRBV4-3 with TRBJ1-1; D unclear. The CDR3 length is 13 residues. Germline-derived CDR1 and CDR2 are LGHNA and YSLEER. Trimming stripped 0 bases from V and 3 bases from J, with 5 bases between. CDR3 region: CASSQDLDTEAFF. The CDR3 DNA sequence: TGCGCCAGCAGCCAAGACTTGGACACTGAAGCTTTCTTT.

This chain connects TRBV4-3 to TRBJ2-3; D might be TRBD2 (7 bases). Trimming stripped 0 bases from V and 4 bases from J, with 11 bases between. Germline V lookup: CDR1 LGHNA, CDR2 YSLEER. CDR3 length: 15 amino acids. Written as DNA, the CDR3 is TGCGCCAGCAGCCAAGATACGGGGGGCGCAGATACGCAGTATTTT. As protein: CASSQDTGGADTQYF.